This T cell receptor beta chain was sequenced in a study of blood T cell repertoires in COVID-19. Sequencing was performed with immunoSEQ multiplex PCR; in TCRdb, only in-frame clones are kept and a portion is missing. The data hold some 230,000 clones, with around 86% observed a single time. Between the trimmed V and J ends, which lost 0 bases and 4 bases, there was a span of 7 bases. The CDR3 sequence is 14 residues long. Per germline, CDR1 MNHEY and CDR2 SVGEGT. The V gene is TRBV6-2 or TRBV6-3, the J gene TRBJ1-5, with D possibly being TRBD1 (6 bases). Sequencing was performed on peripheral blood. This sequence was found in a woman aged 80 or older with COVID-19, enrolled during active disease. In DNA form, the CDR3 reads TGTGCCAGCAGTTACTCTCAGGGGAATCAGCCCCAGCATTTT. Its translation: CASSYSQGNQPQHF.